The entry that follows covers one T cell receptor beta chain sequence. The antigen is not known. The sample originates from a study of type 1 and type 2 diabetes patients. Other autoimmune diseases and infections within the past four weeks excluded donors. General study findings and limits: Type 2 diabetes repertoires were more diverse than type 1 diabetes repertoires. Highly-expanded CD4+ clones were few in type 2 diabetes, median one, nearly 4% of reads.

Genomic DNA was the PCR template. Multiplex PCR with 30 forward and 13 reverse primers amplified the TCR beta CDR3. Each CDR3 protein gets one entry after TCRdb re-called the multiplex PCR reads with MiXCR. The sample has around 300,000 distinct CDR3 sequences; 45% to 60% are singletons. The CDR3 spans 12 residues. After removal of 7 bases from V and 7 bases from J, the junction contained 2 bases not matched to a gene. The germline V gene has CDR1 GTSNPN and CDR2 SVGIG (reference sequence). The J gene is TRBJ1-4, the V gene TRBV30; 11 positions agree with TRBD1. The sample comprised peripheral blood mononuclear cells (PBMCs). This receptor was obtained from a man between 18 and 29 years old with type 2 diabetes. CDR3 residues: CALDRGPEKLFF. CDR3 nucleotides: TGTGCCTTGGACAGGGGGCCTGAAAAACTGTTTTTT. The variable domain in full, completed from reference TRBV30 and TRBJ1-4, reads SQTIHQWPATLVQPVGSPLSLECTVEGTSNPNLYWYRQAAGRGLQLLFYSVGIGQISSEVPQNLSASRPQDRQFILSSKKLLLSDSGFYLCALDRGPEKLFFGSGTQLSVL.